The clone carrying this T cell receptor beta chain was seen a handful of times. The antigen remains undetermined. These data are taken from a study of blood T cells in healthy people across ages. Then a second PCR, running roughly 7 to 11 cycles, was carried out with a sample-barcoded 5' primer and a J-beta primer mix. TCRdb re-analysed the 5' RACE reads in MiXCR, keeping a single row per CDR3 protein. The table lists some 1.4 million distinct CDR3 sequences, 42% of them singletons, with roughly 7.9% in the top ten. There were healthy Caucasian individuals from Russia, aged roughly 6 to 95, serving as donors. Isolation yielded PBMCs, at least 7 million per sample, in every case. Study-wide results and limits: The unknown donor CMV status may have confounded expanded clonotype changes.

The material sequenced was blood. This TCR was sampled from a woman in her late teens or twenties in good health.

Written as DNA, the CDR3 is TGCGCCAGCAGCCTTCCCTCGGGCCGGTTTGGCAATGAGCAGTTCTTC. It specifies CASSLPSGRFGNEQFF. The chain carries TRBV4-1 and TRBJ2-1; no reliable D call. The CDR3 is 16 residues long. Germline V CDR1 and CDR2: MGHRA, YSYEKL. Trimming pared 4 bases from V and 6 bases from J, leaving 19 bases between.